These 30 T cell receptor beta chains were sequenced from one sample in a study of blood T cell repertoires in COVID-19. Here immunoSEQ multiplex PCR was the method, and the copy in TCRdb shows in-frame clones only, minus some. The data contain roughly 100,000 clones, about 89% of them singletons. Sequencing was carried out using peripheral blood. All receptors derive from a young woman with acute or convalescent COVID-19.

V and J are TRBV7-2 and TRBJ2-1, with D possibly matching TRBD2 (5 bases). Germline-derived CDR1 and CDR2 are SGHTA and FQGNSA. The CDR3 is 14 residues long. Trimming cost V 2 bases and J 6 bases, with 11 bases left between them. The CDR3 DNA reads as TGTGCCAGCAGCTTATTCCTAGCCCCCAATGAGCAGTTCTTC. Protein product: CASSLFLAPNEQFF. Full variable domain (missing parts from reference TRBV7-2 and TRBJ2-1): GAGVSQSPSNKVTEKGKDVELRCDPISGHTALYWYRQSLGQGLEFLIYFQGNSAPDKSGLPSDRFSAERTGGSVSTLTIQRTQQEDSAVYLCASSLFLAPNEQFFGPGTRLTVL.

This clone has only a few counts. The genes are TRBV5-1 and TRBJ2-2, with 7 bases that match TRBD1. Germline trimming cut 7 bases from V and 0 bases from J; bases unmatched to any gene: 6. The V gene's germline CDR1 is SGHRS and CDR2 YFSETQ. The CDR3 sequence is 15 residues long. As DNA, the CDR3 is TGCGCCAGCGCCCGACAGGGTACGAACACCGGGGAGCTGTTTTTT. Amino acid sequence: CASARQGTNTGELFF.

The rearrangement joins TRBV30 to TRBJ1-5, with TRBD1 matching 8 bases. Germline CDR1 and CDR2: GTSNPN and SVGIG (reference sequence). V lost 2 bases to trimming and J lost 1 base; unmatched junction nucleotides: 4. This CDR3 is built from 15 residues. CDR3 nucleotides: TGTGCCTGGAGTCGGACAGGGAAGAGCAATCAGCCCCAGCATTTT. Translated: CAWSRTGKSNQPQHF.

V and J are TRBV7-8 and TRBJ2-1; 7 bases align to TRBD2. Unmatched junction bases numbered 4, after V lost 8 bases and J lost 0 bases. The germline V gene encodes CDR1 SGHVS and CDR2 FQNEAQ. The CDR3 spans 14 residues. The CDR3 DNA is TGTGCCAGCTCGCGGGGGAGCTCCTACAATGAGCAGTTCTTC. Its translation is CASSRGSSYNEQFF.

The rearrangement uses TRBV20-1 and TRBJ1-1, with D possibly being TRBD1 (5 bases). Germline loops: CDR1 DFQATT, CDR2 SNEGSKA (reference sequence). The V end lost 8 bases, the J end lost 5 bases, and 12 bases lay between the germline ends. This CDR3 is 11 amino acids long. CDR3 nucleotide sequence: TGCAGTTGGCTACCAGGGACTGAAGCTTTCTTT. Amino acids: CSWLPGTEAFF.

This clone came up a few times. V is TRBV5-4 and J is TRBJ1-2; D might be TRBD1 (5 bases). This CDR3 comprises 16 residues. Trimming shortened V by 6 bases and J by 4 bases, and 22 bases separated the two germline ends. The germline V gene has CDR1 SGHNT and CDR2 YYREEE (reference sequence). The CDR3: CASTRGGSTGTYGYTF. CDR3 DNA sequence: TGTGCCAGCACCCGAGGAGGGTCGACGGGGACCTATGGCTACACCTTC. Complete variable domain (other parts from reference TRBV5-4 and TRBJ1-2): ETGVTQSPTHLIKTRGQQVTLRCSSQSGHNTVSWYQQALGQGPQFIFQYYREEENGRGNFPPRFSGLQFPNYSSELNVNALELDDSALYLCASTRGGSTGTYGYTFGSGTRLTVV.

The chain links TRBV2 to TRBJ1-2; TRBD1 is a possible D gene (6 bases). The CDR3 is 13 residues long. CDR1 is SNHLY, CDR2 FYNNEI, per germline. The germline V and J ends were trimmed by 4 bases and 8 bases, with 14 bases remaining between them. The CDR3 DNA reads TGTGCCAGCAGTGGTCAGGGGATGGGCGGCTACACCTTC. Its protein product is CASSGQGMGGYTF. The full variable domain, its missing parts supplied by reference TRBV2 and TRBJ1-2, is EPEVTQTPSHQVTQMGQEVILRCVPISNHLYFYWYRQILGQKVEFLVSFYNNEISEKSEIFDDQFSVERPDGSNFTLKIRSTKLEDSAMYFCASSGQGMGGYTFGSGTRLTVV.

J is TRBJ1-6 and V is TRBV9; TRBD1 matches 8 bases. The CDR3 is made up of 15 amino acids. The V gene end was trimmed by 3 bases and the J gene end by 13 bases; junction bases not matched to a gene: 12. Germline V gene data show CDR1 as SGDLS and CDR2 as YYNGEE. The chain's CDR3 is CASSERQGPTFPLHF. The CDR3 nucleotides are TGTGCCAGCAGCGAACGACAGGGGCCAACATTCCCCCTCCACTTT.

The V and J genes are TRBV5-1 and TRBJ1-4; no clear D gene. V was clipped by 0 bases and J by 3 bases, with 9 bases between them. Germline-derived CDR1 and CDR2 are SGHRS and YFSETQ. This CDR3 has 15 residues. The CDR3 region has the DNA TGCGCCAGCAGCTTGGCCGGGAGTTCTAATGAAAAACTGTTTTTT. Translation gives CASSLAGSSNEKLFF.

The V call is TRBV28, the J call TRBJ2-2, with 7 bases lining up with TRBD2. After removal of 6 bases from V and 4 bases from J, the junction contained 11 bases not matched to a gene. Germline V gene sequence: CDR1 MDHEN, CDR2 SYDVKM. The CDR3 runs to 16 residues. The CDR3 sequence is CASRETSRKTTGELFF. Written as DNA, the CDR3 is TGTGCCAGCAGGGAGACTAGCCGCAAAACCACCGGGGAGCTGTTTTTT.

CDR3 sequence: CASTRSRGTDEQYF. CDR3 DNA sequence: TGTGCCAGCACCCGGAGCAGGGGAACCGACGAGCAGTACTTC. This chain joins TRBV11-2 and TRBJ2-7; D may be TRBD1 (6 bases). Germline CDR1 is SGHAT and CDR2 is FQNNGV. The CDR3 has 14 amino acids. The V gene lost 7 bases and the J gene lost 5 bases, with 18 bases spanning the gap.

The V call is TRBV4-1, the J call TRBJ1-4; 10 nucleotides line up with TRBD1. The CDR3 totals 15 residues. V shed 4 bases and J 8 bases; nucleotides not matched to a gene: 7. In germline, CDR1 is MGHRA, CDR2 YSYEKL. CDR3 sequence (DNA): TGCGCCAGCAGCCTGACCGGGACAGGGGAAGAAAAACTGTTTTTT. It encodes CASSLTGTGEEKLFF.

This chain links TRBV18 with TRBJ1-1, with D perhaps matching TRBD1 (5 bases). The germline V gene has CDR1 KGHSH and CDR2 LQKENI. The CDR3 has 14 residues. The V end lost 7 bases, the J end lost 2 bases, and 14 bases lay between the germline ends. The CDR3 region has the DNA TGTGCCAGCTTTACAGAACAGGATAACACTGAAGCTTTCTTT. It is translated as CASFTEQDNTEAFF.

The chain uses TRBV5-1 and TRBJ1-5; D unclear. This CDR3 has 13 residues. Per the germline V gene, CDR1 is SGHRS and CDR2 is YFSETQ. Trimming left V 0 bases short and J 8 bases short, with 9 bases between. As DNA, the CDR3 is TGCGCCAGCAGCTTGGCCCCGGAGGAGCCCCAGCATTTT. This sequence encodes CASSLAPEEPQHF.

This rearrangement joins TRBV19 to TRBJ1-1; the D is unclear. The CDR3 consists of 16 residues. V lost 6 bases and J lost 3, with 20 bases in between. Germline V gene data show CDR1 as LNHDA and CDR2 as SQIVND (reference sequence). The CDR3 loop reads CASSNSRYPQDTEAFF. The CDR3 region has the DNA TGTGCCAGTAGCAACTCGCGCTACCCTCAAGACACTGAAGCTTTCTTT. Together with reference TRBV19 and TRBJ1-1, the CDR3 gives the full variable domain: DGGITQSPKYLFRKEGQNVTLSCEQNLNHDAMYWYRQDPGQGLRLIYYSQIVNDFQKGDIAEGYSVSREKKESFPLTVTSAQKNPTAFYLCASSNSRYPQDTEAFFGQGTRLTVV.

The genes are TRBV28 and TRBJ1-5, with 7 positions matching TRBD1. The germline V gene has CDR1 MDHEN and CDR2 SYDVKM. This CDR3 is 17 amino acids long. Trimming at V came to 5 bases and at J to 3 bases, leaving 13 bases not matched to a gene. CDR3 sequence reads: CASSPVSGQLLNQPQHF. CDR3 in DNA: TGTGCCAGCAGTCCCGTTTCGGGACAGCTTCTCAATCAGCCCCAGCATTTT.

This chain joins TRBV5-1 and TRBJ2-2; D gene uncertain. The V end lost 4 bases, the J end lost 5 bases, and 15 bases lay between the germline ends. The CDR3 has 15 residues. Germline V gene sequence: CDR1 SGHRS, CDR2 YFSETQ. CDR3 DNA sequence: TGCGCCAGCAGCCTCCTCGACCCGGAGACCGGGGAGCTGTTTTTT. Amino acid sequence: CASSLLDPETGELFF. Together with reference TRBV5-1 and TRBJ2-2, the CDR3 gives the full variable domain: KAGVTQTPRYLIKTRGQQVTLSCSPISGHRSVSWYQQTPGQGLQFLFEYFSETQRNKGNFPGRFSGRQFSNSRSEMNVSTLELGDSALYLCASSLLDPETGELFFGEGSRLTVL.

The CDR3: CASSLGDNKGSPLHF. In nucleotides, the CDR3 is TGTGCCAGCAGCTTAGGGGACAATAAGGGCTCACCCCTCCACTTT. This chain connects TRBV7-6 to TRBJ1-6; D might be TRBD1 (6 bases). The CDR3 length is 15 residues. The V gene's germline CDR1 is SGHVS and CDR2 FNYEAQ. V dropped 1 base and J dropped 10 bases, with 14 bases sitting between them. Together with reference TRBV7-6 and TRBJ1-6, the CDR3 gives the full variable domain: GAGVSQSPRYKVTKRGQDVALRCDPISGHVSLYWYRQALGQGPEFLTYFNYEAQQDKSGLPNDRFSAERPEGSISTLTIQRTEQRDSAMYRCASSLGDNKGSPLHFGNGTRLTVT.

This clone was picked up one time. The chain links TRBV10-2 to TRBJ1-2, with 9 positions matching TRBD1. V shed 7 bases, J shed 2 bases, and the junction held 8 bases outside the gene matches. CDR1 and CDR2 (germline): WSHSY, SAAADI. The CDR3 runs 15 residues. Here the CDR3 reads CASTEGTGWNYGYTF. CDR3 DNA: TGCGCCAGCACCGAGGGGACAGGGTGGAACTATGGCTACACCTTC.

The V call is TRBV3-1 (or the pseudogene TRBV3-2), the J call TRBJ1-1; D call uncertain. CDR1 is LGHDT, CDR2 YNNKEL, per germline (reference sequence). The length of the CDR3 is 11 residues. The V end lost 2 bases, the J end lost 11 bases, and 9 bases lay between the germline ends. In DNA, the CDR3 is TGTGCCAGCAGCCAACCGGGAGCGGCTTTCTTT. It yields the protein CASSQPGAAFF.

CDR3 sequence reads: CASSPMSLNTGELFF. The CDR3 DNA reads as TGTGCCAGCAGCCCAATGAGTCTAAACACCGGGGAGCTGTTTTTT. The J gene is TRBJ2-2, the V gene TRBV7-2; D not certain. Germline V gene sequence: CDR1 SGHTA, CDR2 FQGNSA. CDR3 length: 15 residues. Trimming took off 5 bases at V and 2 bases at J, with 12 bases between the two ends.

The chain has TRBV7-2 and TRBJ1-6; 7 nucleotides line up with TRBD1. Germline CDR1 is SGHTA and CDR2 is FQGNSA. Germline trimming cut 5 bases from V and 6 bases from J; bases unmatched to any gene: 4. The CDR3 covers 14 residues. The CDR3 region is CASSLGTANSPLHF. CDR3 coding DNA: TGTGCCAGCAGCCTTGGGACAGCTAATTCACCCCTCCACTTT.

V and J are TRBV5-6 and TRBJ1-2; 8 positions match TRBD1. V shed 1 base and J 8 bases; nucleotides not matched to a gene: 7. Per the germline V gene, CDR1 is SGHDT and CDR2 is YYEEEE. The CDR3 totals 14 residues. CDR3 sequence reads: CASSLFGQGRGYTF. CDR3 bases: TGTGCCAGCAGCTTGTTCGGACAGGGAAGAGGCTACACCTTC.

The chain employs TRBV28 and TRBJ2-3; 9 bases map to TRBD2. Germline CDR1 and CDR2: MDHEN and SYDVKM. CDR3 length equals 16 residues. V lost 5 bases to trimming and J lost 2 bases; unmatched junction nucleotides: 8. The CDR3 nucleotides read TGTGCCAGCAGTCCCCCGCTAGCGGGGTACACAGATACGCAGTATTTT. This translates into CASSPPLAGYTDTQYF.

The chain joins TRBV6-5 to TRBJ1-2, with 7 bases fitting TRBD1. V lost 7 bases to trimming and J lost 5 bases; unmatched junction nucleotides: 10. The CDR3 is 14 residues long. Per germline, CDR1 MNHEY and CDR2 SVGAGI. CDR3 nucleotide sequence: TGTGCCAGCACTCGCAGGGGGTGGGAGTATGGCTACACCTTC. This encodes CASTRRGWEYGYTF.

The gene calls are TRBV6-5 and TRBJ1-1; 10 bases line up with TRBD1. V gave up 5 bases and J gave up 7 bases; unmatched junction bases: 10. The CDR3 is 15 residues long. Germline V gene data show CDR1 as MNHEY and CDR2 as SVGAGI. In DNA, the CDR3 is TGTGCCAGCAGTCCCGGACAGGGGGGACCCTTTGAAGCTTTCTTT. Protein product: CASSPGQGGPFEAFF.

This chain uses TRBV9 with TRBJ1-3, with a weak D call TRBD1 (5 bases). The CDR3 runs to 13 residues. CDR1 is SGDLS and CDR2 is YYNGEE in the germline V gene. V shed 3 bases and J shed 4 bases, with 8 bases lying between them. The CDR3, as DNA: TGTGCCAGCAGCGCAGGGCCCGGAAACACCATATATTTT. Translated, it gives CASSAGPGNTIYF. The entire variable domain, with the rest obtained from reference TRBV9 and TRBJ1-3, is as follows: DSGVTQTPKHLITATGQRVTLRCSPRSGDLSVYWYQQSLDQGLQFLIQYYNGEERAKGNILERFSAQQFPDLHSELNLSSLELGDSALYFCASSAGPGNTIYFGEGSWLTVV.

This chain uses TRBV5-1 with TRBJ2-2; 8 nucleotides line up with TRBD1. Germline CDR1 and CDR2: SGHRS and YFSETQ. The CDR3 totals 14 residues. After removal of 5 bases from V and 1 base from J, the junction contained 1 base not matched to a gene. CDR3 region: CASRDRVNTGELFF. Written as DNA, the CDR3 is TGCGCCAGCAGGGACAGGGTGAACACCGGGGAGCTGTTTTTT.

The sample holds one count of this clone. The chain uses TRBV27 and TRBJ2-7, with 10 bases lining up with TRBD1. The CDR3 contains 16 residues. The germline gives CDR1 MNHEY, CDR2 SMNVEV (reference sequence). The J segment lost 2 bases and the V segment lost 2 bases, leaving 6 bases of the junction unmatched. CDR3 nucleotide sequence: TGTGCCAGCAGTTTACACCGGGACAGGGGACCCTACGAGCAGTACTTC. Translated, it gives CASSLHRDRGPYEQYF.

CDR3 bases: TGTGCCACCAGCAGAGGCCAGGGGCAGGGTGGGTATGAAAAACTGTTTTTT. It encodes CATSRGQGQGGYEKLFF. This chain uses TRBV15 with TRBJ1-4; D might be TRBD1 (6 bases). The CDR3 has 17 amino acids. Trimming left V 1 base short and J 6 bases short, with 18 bases between. Germline values: CDR1 LNHNV, CDR2 YYDKDF (reference sequence).